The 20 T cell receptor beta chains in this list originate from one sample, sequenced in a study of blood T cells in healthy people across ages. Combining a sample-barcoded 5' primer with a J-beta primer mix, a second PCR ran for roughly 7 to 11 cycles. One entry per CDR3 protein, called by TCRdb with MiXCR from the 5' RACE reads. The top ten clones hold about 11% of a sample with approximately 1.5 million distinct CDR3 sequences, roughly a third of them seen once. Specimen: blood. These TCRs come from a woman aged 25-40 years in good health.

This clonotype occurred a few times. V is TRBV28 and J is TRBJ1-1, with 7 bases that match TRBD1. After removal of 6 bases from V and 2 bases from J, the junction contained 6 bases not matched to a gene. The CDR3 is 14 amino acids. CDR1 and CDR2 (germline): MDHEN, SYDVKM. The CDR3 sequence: CASRSGQPNTEAFF. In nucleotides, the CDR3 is TGTGCCAGCAGGTCGGGACAGCCAAACACTGAAGCTTTCTTT.

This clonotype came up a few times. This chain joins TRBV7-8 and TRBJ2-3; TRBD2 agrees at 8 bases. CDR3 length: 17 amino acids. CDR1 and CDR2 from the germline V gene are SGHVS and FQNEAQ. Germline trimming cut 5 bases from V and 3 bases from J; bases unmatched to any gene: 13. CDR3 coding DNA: TGTGCCAGCAGCGCGACGAGACTAGCGAAGGTAACAGATACGCAGTATTTT. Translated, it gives CASSATRLAKVTDTQYF.

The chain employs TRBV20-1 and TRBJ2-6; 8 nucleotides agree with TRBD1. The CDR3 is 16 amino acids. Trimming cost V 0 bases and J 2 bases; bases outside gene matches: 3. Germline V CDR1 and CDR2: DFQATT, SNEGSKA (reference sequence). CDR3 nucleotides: TGCAGTGCTAGAGACCCCAGGGGGCCTGGGGCCAACGTCCTGACTTTC. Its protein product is CSARDPRGPGANVLTF.

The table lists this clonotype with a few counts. The CDR3 DNA sequence: TGCAGCGTTGAAGTGCGGGGGGGCCGGCCTAACTATGGCTACACCTTC. This codes for CSVEVRGGRPNYGYTF. This chain links TRBV29-1 with TRBJ1-2; D is perhaps TRBD1 (6 bases). The CDR3 length is 16 residues. From germline, CDR1 is SQVTM and CDR2 ANQGSEA. Trimming shortened V by 1 base and J by 0 bases, and 15 bases separated the two germline ends.

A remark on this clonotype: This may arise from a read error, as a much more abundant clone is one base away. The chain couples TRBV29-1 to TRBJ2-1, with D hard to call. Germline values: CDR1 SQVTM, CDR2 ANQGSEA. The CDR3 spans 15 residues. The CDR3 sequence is CGVEPPPISYNEQFF. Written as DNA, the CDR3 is TGCGGCGTTGAACCCCCTCCAATATCCTACAATGAGCAGTTCTTC.

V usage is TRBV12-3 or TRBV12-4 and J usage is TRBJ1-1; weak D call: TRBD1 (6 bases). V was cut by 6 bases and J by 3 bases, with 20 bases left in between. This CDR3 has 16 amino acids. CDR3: CASSPTYRAVDTEAFF. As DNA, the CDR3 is TGTGCCAGCAGCCCGACGTACAGGGCTGTTGACACTGAAGCTTTCTTT.

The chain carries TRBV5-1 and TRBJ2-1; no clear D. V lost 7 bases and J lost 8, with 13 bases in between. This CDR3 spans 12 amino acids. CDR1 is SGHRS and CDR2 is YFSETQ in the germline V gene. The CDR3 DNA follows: TGCGCCAGCGGCTCCAGATGGGATGAGCAGTTCTTC. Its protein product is CASGSRWDEQFF.

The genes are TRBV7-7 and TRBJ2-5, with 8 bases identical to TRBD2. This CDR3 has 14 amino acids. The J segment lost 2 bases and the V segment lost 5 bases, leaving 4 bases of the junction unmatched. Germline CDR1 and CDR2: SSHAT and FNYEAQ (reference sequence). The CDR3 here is CASSQQRGQETQYF. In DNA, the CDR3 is TGTGCCAGCAGCCAACAGCGGGGGCAAGAGACCCAGTACTTC.

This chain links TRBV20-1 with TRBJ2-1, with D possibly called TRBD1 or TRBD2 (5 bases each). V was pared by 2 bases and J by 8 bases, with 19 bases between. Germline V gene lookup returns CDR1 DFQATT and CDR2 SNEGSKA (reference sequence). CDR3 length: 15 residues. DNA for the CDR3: TGCAGTGCTAGATCGGGGCCGAGAAGGATCGATGAGCAGTTCTTC. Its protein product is CSARSGPRRIDEQFF.

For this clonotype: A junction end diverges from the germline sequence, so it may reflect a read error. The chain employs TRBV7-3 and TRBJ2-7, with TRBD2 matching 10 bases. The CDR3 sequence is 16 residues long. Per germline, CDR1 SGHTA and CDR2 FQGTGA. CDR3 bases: TGTGCCAGCAGCCTCGCACCGGGACTAGCGACCTACAAGCAGTACTTC. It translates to CASSLAPGLATYKQYF.

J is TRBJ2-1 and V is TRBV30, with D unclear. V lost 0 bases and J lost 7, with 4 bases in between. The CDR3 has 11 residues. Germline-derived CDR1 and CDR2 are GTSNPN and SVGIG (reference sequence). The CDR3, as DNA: TGTGCCTGGAGTGTTTCTAATGAGCAGTTCTTC. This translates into CAWSVSNEQFF.

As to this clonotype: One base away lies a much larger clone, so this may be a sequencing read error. CDR3 coding DNA: TGCAGTGCTCTCAGACTTGGGGGTACCGAGCAGTACTTC. It specifies CSALRLGGTEQYF. This sequence joins TRBV20-1 and TRBJ2-7; D may match TRBD1 or TRBD2 (5 bases each). V lost 5 bases to trimming and J lost 6 bases, with 17 bases between them. The CDR3 is 13 amino acids. Looked up from germline, CDR1 is DFQATT and CDR2 is SNEGSKA (reference sequence).

The CDR3 bases are TGTGCCAGCAGCTATACCGGACTAATTCCGAAATGGGGGGATGAGCAGTTCTTC. As protein: CASSYTGLIPKWGDEQFF. The chain uses TRBV7-2 and TRBJ2-1; D perhaps matches TRBD2 (6 bases). CDR1 SGHTA and CDR2 FQGNSA come from the germline V gene. The CDR3 has 18 amino acids. V gave up 4 bases and J gave up 8 bases, with 27 bases separating them.

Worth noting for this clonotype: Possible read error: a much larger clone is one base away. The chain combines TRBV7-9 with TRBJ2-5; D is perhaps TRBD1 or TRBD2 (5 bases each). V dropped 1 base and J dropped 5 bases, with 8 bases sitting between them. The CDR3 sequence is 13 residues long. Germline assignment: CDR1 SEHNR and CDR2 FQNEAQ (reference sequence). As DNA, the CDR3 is TGTGCCAGCAGCTTAGGAGGGGACGAGACCCAGTACTTC. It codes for CASSLGGDETQYF.

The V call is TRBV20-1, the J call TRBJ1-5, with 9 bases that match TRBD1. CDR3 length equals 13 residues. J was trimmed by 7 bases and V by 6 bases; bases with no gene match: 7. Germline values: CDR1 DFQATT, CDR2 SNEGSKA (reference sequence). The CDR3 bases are TGCAGTGCAAGGGACAGGGATAGACAGCCCCAGCATTTT. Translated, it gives CSARDRDRQPQHF.

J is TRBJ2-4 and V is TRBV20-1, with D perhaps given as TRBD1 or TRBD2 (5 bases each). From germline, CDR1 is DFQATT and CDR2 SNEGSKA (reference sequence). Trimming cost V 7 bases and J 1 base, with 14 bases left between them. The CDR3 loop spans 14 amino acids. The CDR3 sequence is CSVIEGFAKNIQYF. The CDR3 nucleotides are TGCAGTGTGATCGAGGGGTTTGCCAAAAACATTCAGTACTTC.

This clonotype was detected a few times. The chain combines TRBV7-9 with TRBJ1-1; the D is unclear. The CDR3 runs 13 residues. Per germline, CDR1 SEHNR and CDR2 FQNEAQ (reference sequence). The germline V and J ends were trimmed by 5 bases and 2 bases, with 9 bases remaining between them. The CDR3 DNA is TGTGCCAGCAGCCAACAGACTAACACTGAAGCTTTCTTT. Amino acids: CASSQQTNTEAFF.

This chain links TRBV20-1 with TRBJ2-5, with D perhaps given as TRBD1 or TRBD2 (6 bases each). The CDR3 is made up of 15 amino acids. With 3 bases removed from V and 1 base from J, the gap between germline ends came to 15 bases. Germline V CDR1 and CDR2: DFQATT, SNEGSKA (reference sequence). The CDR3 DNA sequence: TGCAGTGCTAGCGGGGGCCAGCGGGCCCAAGAGACCCAGTACTTC. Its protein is CSASGGQRAQETQYF.

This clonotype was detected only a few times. The CDR3 DNA sequence: TGTGCCAGCACTGACCGACGGGTTGTCGGATGGACTGAAGCTTTCTTT. Translating gives CASTDRRVVGWTEAFF. This sequence joins TRBV6-2 or TRBV6-3 and TRBJ1-1, with D unresolved. The V end lost 7 bases, the J end lost 5 bases, and 23 bases lay between the germline ends. Germline assignment: CDR1 MNHEY and CDR2 SVGEGT. This CDR3 is built from 16 residues.

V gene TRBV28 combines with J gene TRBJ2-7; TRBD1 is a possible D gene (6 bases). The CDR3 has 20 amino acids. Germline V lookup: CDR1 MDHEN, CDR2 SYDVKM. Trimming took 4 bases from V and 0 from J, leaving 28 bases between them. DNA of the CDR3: TGTGCCAGCAGTTGGGTCTCTAAGGGGCAGGGGCCTTCCCTCTCCTACGAGCAGTACTTC. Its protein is CASSWVSKGQGPSLSYEQYF.